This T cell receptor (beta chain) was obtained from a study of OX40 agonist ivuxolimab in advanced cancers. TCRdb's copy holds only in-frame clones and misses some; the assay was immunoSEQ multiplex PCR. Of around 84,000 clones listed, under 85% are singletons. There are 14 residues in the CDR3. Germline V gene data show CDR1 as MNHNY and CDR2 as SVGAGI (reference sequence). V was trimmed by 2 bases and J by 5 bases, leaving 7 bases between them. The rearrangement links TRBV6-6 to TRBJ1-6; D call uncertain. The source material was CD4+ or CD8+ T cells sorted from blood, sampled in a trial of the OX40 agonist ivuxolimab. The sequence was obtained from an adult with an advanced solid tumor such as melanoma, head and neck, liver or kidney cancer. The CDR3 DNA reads TGTGCCAGCAGTTACACCGAGAATAATTCACCCCTCCACTTT. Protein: CASSYTENNSPLHF.